Shown below are 17 T cell receptor beta chains from a single sample sequenced in a study of cytomegalovirus exposure and HLA in healthy donors (dated by TCRdb to 2015 to 2018). Library preparation employed the immunoSEQ multiplex PCR assay. The multiplex PCR relied on a mix of 60 forward primers for TCR Vbeta segments and 13 reverse primers for TCR Jbeta segments. TCRdb stores this immuneACCESS table with in-frame sequences only. Part of the clones is absent; in the studies checked, under half of the shortfall reflects unresolved V genes, and no reason is known for the rest. The sample contains 150,000 to 200,000 clones, less than 85% of them found a single time. About 4.9% of the sample lies in the top ten. Material: PBMCs. The source of these receptors is a young man in good health and CMV-seronegative.

This rearrangement joins TRBV28 to TRBJ2-3, with D tentatively TRBD2 (6 bases). V dropped 4 bases and J dropped 15 bases, with 20 bases sitting between them. The CDR3 has 13 amino acids. Per the germline V gene, CDR1 is MDHEN and CDR2 is SYDVKM. The CDR3 region has the DNA TGTGCCAGCAGTTCCGTCCGAAGGGTAGCGGCTTATTTT. It translates to CASSSVRRVAAYF.

The V call is TRBV5-6, the J call TRBJ1-2, with D unclear. Trimming took 0 bases from V and 8 from J, leaving 17 bases between them. The CDR3 spans 15 residues. Germline values: CDR1 SGHDT, CDR2 YYEEEE. Here the CDR3 reads CASSLVELGSLGYTF. The DNA for the CDR3 is TGTGCCAGCAGCTTGGTGGAGCTTGGGTCCTTGGGCTACACCTTC.

V usage is TRBV30 and J usage is TRBJ1-2; D is perhaps TRBD1 (5 bases). V was trimmed by 4 bases and J by 8 bases, leaving 17 bases between them. Germline values: CDR1 GTSNPN, CDR2 SVGIG (reference sequence). This CDR3 is built from 13 residues. Here the CDR3 reads CAWTKGPTEGYTF. CDR3 nucleotides: TGTGCCTGGACAAAGGGGCCCACTGAGGGCTACACCTTC.

This clone was observed once. V and J are TRBV27 and TRBJ1-1, with D perhaps TRBD1 (5 bases). Trimming cost V 6 bases and J 1 base, with 9 bases left between them. The CDR3 contains 13 residues. Germline lookup yields CDR1 MNHEY and CDR2 SMNVEV (reference sequence). The CDR3 nucleotides are TGTGCCAGCAGCGTTCAGGGGAACACTGAAGCTTTCTTT. Protein: CASSVQGNTEAFF.

This clone was seen at least ten times. The rearrangement links TRBV6-4 to TRBJ2-2, with TRBD2 matching over 10 bases. Per germline, CDR1 MRHNA and CDR2 SNTAGT. The CDR3 loop spans 15 amino acids. Unmatched junction bases numbered 8, after V lost 7 bases and J lost 6 bases. The CDR3 coding sequence is TGTGCCAGCACCGATCGAGCGGGAGGGCCCGGGGAGCTGTTTTTT. It is translated as CASTDRAGGPGELFF.

V is TRBV27 and J is TRBJ2-7; 9 nucleotides line up with TRBD1. The germline gives CDR1 MNHEY, CDR2 SMNVEV (reference sequence). J gave up 3 bases and V 2 bases, and 2 bases lay outside the gene matches. The CDR3 has 14 residues. The CDR3 DNA follows: TGTGCCAGCAGTTTAATGGGACAGGGCTACGAGCAGTACTTC. Amino acids: CASSLMGQGYEQYF.

The chain employs TRBV7-8 and TRBJ2-2; TRBD2 might be the D (5 bases). Germline CDR1 reads SGHVS; CDR2 reads FQNEAQ. V was trimmed by 1 base and J by 7 bases, leaving 10 bases between them. The CDR3 runs 14 residues. CDR3 protein: CASSLGVANGELFF. For the CDR3, the DNA is TGTGCCAGCAGCTTAGGAGTAGCGAACGGGGAGCTGTTTTTT.

This clone came up a few times. The chain recombines TRBV6-5 with TRBJ1-2; D is ambiguous. V was cut by 8 bases and J by 1 base, with 11 bases left in between. This CDR3 contains 13 residues. Germline CDR1 is MNHEY and CDR2 is SVGAGI. For the CDR3, the DNA is TGTGCCAGCCGCGAACTTTATAACTATGGCTACACCTTC. Amino acids: CASRELYNYGYTF.

The chain carries TRBV7-9 and TRBJ1-2, with D perhaps matching TRBD1 (5 bases). V was shortened by 6 bases and J by 8 bases, with 13 bases between the two germline ends. This CDR3 region has 12 residues. CDR1 SEHNR and CDR2 FQNEAQ come from the germline V gene (reference sequence). CDR3 residues: CASRKGEGGYTF. DNA for the CDR3: TGTGCCAGCAGAAAAGGGGAAGGCGGCTACACCTTC.

The chain recombines TRBV7-8 with TRBJ1-3; D perhaps matches TRBD1 (5 bases). CDR3 length: 15 residues. Germline-derived CDR1 and CDR2 are SGHVS and FQNEAQ. V lost 8 bases, J lost 0 bases, and 14 bases lay in between. The CDR3: CASARRGGSGNTIYF. The DNA of the CDR3 is TGTGCCAGCGCGAGACGGGGGGGCTCTGGAAACACCATATATTTT.

The J gene is TRBJ2-4, the V gene TRBV18, with 8 bases matching TRBD2. J gave up 1 base and V 3 bases, and 5 bases lay outside the gene matches. Germline V gene sequence: CDR1 KGHSH, CDR2 LQKENI. The CDR3 loop spans 16 amino acids. The CDR3 nucleotides are TGTGCCAGCTCACCTGTAGCGGGGTCTGCCAAAAACATTCAGTACTTC. Its translation: CASSPVAGSAKNIQYF.

The rearrangement uses TRBV4-1 and TRBJ2-7; D gene unclear. V was cut by 4 bases and J by 7 bases, with 11 bases left in between. The CDR3 has 12 residues. Germline V gives CDR1 MGHRA, CDR2 YSYEKL. The CDR3 nucleotides are TGCGCCAGCAGCCCTAATATCGGGGAGCAGTACTTC. This translates into CASSPNIGEQYF.

V is TRBV5-8 and J is TRBJ2-7, with a possible D match to TRBD2 (6 bases). The CDR3 runs to 13 residues. Germline values: CDR1 SGHTS, CDR2 YDEGEE. Between the trimmed V and J ends, which lost 0 bases and 7 bases, there was a span of 11 bases. The CDR3 reads CASSLDTGLEQYF. The CDR3 region has the DNA TGTGCCAGCAGCTTGGATACGGGACTGGAGCAGTACTTC.

J is TRBJ1-1 and V is TRBV11-2; tentative D call: TRBD1 (5 bases). Looked up from germline, CDR1 is SGHAT and CDR2 is FQNNGV. V was clipped by 5 bases and J by 3 bases, with 16 bases between them. CDR3 length: 15 residues. The CDR3 bases are TGTGCCAGCAGCAAATTTCTGAGGGACTACACTGAAGCTTTCTTT. Its translation: CASSKFLRDYTEAFF.

This chain connects TRBV30 to TRBJ1-6; perhaps TRBD1 as D (6 bases). This CDR3 comprises 16 residues. V lost 4 bases, J lost 8 bases, and 21 bases lay in between. Germline CDR1 is GTSNPN and CDR2 is SVGIG (reference sequence). The CDR3 region is CAWNPTGFISYSPLHF. The CDR3 DNA is TGTGCCTGGAACCCCACAGGGTTTATTTCTTATTCACCCCTCCACTTT.

This clone was seen only a few times. The chain carries TRBV2 and TRBJ2-1, with 9 nucleotides matching TRBD2. V was pared by 6 bases and J by 6 bases, with 3 bases of the junction left unmatched. The CDR3 consists of 13 residues. From germline, CDR1 is SNHLY and CDR2 FYNNEI. In nucleotides, the CDR3 is TGTGCCAGCAGCCGACTAGCGGTCAATGAGCAGTTCTTC. It is translated as CASSRLAVNEQFF.

The table lists this clone with a few counts. The CDR3 nucleotides are TGTGCCAGCAGCTCGTCCCCTCGCGGGAGTTCTGGTAGGTTGTACTTC. It is translated as CASSSSPRGSSGRLYF. This rearrangement joins TRBV13 to TRBJ2-7; 7 nucleotides match TRBD2. The CDR3 has 16 amino acids. The germline V gene encodes CDR1 PRHDT and CDR2 FYEKMQ (reference sequence). Trimming cost V 4 bases and J 12 bases; bases outside gene matches: 21.